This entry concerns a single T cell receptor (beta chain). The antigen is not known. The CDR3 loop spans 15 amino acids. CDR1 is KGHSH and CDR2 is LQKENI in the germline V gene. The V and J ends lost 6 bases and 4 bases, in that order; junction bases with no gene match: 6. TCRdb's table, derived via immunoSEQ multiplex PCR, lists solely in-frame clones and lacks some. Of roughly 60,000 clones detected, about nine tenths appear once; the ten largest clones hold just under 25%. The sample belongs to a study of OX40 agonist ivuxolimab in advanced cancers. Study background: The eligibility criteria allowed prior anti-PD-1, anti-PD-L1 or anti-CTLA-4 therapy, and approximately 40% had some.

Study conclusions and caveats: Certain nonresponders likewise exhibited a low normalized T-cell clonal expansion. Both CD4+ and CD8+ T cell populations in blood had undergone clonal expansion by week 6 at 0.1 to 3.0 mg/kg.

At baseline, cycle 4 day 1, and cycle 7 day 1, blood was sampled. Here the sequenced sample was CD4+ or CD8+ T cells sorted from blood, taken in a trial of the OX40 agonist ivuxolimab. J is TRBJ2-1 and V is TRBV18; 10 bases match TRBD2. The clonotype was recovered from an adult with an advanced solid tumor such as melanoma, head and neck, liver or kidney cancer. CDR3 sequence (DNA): TGTGCCAGCTCTCTCGGACTAGCGGTATACAATGAGCAGTTCTTC. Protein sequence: CASSLGLAVYNEQFF.